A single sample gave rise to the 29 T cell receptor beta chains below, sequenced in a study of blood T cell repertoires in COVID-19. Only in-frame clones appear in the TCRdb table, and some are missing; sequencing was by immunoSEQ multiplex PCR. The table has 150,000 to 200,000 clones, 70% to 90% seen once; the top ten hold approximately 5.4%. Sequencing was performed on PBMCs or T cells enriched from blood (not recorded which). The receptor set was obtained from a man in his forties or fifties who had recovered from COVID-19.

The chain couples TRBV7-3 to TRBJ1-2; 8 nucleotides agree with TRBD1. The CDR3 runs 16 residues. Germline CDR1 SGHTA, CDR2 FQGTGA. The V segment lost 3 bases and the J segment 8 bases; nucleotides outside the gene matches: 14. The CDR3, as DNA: TGTGCCAGCAGCTTCAGGATAGGGCAGGGGGCGAGAGGCTACACCTTC. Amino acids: CASSFRIGQGARGYTF.

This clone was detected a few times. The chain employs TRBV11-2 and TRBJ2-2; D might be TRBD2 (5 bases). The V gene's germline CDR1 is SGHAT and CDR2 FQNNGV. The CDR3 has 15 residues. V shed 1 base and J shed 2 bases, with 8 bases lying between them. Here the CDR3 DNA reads TGTGCCAGCAGCTTAGCGGGGTTCAACACCGGGGAGCTGTTTTTT. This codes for CASSLAGFNTGELFF.

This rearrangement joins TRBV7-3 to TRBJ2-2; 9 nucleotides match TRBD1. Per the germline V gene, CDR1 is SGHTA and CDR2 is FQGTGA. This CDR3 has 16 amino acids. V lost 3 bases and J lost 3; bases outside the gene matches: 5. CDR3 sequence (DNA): TGTGCCAGCAGCTTCGGAGGGACAGGGCACACCGGGGAGCTGTTTTTT. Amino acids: CASSFGGTGHTGELFF. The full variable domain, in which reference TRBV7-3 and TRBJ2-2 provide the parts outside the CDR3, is GAGVSQTPSNKVTEKGKYVELRCDPISGHTALYWYRQSLGQGPEFLIYFQGTGAADDSGLPNDRFFAVRPEGSVSTLKIQRTERGDSAVYLCASSFGGTGHTGELFFGEGSRLTVL.

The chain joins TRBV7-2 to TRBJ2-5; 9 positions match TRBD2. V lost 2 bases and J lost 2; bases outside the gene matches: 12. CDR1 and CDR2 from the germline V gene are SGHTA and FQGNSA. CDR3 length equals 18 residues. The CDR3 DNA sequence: TGTGCCAGCAGCTTAATGGTAGCGGGGGCCCGAATACAAGAGACCCAGTACTTC. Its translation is CASSLMVAGARIQETQYF.

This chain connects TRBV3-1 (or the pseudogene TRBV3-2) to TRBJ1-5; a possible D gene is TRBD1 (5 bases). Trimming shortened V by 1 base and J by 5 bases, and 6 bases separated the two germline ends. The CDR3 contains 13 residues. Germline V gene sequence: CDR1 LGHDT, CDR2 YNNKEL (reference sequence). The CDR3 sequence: CASSQGRDQPQHF. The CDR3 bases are TGTGCCAGCAGCCAAGGCAGGGATCAGCCCCAGCATTTT.

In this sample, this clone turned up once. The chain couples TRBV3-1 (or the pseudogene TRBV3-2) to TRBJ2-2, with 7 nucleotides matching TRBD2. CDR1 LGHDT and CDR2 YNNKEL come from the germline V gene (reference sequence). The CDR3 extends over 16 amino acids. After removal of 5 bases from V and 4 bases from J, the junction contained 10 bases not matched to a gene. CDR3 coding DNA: TGTGCCAGCAGCAACCTGGGAGCGGGGACCACCGGGGAGCTGTTTTTT. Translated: CASSNLGAGTTGELFF.

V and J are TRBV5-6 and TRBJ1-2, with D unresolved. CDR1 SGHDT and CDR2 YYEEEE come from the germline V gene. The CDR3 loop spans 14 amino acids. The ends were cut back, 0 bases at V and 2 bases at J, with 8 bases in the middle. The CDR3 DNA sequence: TGTGCCAGCAGCTTGGGGCGGGGAAACTATGGCTACACCTTC. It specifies CASSLGRGNYGYTF.

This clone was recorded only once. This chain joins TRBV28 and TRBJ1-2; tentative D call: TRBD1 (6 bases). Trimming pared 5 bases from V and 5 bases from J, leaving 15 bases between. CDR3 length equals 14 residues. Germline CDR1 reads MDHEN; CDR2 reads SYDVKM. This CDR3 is CASSPGQREYGYTF. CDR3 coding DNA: TGTGCCAGCAGTCCAGGACAGAGGGAGTATGGCTACACCTTC.

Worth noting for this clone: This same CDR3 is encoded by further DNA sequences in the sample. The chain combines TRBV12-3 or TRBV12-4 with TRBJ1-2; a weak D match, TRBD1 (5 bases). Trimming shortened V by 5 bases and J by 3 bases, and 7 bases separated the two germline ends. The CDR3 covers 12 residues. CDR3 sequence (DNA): TGTGCCAGCAGTCAAGGGGACTATGGCTACACCTTC. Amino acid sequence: CASSQGDYGYTF.

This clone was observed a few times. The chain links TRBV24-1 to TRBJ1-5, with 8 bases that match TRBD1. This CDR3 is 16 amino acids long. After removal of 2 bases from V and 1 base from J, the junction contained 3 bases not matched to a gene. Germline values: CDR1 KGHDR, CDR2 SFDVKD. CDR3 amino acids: CATSDSTGASNQPQHF. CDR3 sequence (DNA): TGTGCCACCAGTGATTCGACAGGGGCGAGCAATCAGCCCCAGCATTTT.

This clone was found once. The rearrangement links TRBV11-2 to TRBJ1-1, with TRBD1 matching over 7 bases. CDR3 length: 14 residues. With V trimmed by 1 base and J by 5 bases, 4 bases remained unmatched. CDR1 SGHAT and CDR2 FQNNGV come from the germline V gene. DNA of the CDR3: TGTGCCAGCAGCTTAGCGACAGGGTCTACTGAAGCTTTCTTT. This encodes CASSLATGSTEAFF.

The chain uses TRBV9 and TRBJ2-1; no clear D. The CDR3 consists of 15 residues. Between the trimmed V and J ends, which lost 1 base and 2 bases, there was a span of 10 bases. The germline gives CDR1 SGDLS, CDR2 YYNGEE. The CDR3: CASSVSVEPYNEQFF. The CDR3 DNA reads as TGTGCCAGCAGCGTATCTGTCGAGCCCTACAATGAGCAGTTCTTC. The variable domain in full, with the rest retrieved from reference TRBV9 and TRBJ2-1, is DSGVTQTPKHLITATGQRVTLRCSPRSGDLSVYWYQQSLDQGLQFLIQYYNGEERAKGNILERFSAQQFPDLHSELNLSSLELGDSALYFCASSVSVEPYNEQFFGPGTRLTVL.

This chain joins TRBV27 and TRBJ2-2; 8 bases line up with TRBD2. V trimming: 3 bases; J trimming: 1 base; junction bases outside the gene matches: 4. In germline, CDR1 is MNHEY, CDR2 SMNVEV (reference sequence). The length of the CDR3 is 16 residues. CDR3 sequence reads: CASSLSGGLNTGELFF. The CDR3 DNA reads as TGTGCCAGCAGTTTGAGCGGGGGCCTGAACACCGGGGAGCTGTTTTTT.

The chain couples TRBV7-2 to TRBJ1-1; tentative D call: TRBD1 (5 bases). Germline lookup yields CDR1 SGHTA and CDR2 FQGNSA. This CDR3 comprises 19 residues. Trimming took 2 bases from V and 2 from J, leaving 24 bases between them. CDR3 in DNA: TGTGCCAGCAGCTTAACTTCAGGGCCCTACTTCCCCGATAACACTGAAGCTTTCTTT. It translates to CASSLTSGPYFPDNTEAFF.

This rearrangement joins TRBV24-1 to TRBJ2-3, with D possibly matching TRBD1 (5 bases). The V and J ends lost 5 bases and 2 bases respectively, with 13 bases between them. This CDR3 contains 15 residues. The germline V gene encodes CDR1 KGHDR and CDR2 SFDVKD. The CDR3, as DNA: TGTGCCACCAGTGTTCCCCAGACAGACACAGATACGCAGTATTTT. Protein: CATSVPQTDTDTQYF.

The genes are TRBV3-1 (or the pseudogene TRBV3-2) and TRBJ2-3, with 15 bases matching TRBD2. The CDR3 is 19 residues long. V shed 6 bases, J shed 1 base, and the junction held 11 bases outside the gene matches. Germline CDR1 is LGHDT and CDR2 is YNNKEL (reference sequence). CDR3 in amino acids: CASRPRTGLAGGRTDTQYF. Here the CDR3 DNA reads TGTGCCAGCAGACCTCGAACGGGACTAGCGGGGGGACGCACAGATACGCAGTATTTT.

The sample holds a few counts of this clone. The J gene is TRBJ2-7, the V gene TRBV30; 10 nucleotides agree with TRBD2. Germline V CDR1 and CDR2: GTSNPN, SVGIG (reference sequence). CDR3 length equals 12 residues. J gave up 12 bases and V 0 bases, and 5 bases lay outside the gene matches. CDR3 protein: CAWSVQLAGLYF. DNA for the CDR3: TGTGCCTGGAGTGTACAACTAGCGGGACTGTACTTC.

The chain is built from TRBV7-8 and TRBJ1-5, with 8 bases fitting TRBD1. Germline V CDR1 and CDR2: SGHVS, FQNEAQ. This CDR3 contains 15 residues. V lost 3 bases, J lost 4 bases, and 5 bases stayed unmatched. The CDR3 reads CASSFDRDRNQPQHF. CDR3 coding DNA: TGTGCCAGCAGCTTTGACCGGGACAGGAATCAGCCCCAGCATTTT.

DNA for the CDR3: TGTGCCAGCAGGCCGCTCACGACAGAAGAAGCTTTCTTT. This codes for CASRPLTTEEAFF. V gene TRBV6-5 combines with J gene TRBJ1-1, with D perhaps matching TRBD1 (5 bases). Trimming took off 6 bases at V and 8 bases at J, with 16 bases between the two ends. This CDR3 is 13 amino acids long. Germline V gene data show CDR1 as MNHEY and CDR2 as SVGAGI.

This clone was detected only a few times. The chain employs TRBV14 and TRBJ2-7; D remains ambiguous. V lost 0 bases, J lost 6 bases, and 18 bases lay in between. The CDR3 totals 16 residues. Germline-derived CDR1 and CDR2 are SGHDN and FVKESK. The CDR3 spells CASSQDTGNLSGEQYV. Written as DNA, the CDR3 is TGTGCCAGCAGCCAAGATACGGGTAATTTATCGGGCGAGCAGTACGTC.

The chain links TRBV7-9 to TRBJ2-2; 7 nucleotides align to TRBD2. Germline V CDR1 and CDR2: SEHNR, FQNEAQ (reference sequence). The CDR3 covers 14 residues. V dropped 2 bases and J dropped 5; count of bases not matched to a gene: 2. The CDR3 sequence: CASSLLADTGELFF. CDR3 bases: TGTGCCAGCAGCTTACTAGCGGATACCGGGGAGCTGTTTTTT. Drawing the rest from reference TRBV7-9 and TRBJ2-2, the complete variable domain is DTGVSQNPRHKITKRGQNVTFRCDPISEHNRLYWYRQTLGQGPEFLTYFQNEAQLEKSRLLSDRFSAERPKGSFSTLEIQRTEQGDSAMYLCASSLLADTGELFFGEGSRLTVL.

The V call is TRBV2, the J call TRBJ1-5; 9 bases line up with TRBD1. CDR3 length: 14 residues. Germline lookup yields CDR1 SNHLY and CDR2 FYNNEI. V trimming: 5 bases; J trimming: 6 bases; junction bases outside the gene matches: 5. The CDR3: CASSRDRDFQPQHF. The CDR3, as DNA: TGTGCCAGCAGTAGGGACAGGGATTTTCAGCCCCAGCATTTT.

The CDR3 sequence: CASRTETRLTAQYF. CDR3 coding DNA: TGTGCCAGCAGAACAGAGACCAGATTGACGGCCCAGTACTTC. The V call is TRBV6-5, the J call TRBJ2-5, with D hard to call. Germline V gene data show CDR1 as MNHEY and CDR2 as SVGAGI. V gave up 6 bases and J gave up 9 bases, with 20 bases separating them. The CDR3 runs 14 residues.

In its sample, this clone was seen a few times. CDR3: CASTLQPRITEAFF. CDR3 sequence (DNA): TGTGCCAGCACCCTACAACCTAGGATTACTGAAGCTTTCTTT. The chain joins TRBV6-5 to TRBJ1-1; D is uncertain. The germline gives CDR1 MNHEY, CDR2 SVGAGI. The CDR3 has 14 residues. V was cut by 7 bases and J by 5 bases, with 17 bases left in between.

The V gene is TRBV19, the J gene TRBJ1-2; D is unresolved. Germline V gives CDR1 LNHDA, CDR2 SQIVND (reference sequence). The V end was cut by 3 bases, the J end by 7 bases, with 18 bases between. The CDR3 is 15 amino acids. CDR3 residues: CASSIIRQELGGYTF. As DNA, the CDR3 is TGTGCCAGTAGTATTATACGACAAGAGTTGGGTGGCTACACCTTC.

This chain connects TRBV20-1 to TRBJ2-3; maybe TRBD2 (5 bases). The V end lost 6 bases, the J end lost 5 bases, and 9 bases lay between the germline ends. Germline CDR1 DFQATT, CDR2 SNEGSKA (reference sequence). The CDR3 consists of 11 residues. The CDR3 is CSALGRDTQYF. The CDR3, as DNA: TGCAGTGCCCTGGGGAGAGATACGCAGTATTTT.

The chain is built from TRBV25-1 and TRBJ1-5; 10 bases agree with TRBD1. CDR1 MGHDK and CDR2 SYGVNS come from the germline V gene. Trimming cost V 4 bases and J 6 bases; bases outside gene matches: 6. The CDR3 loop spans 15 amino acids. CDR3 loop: CASSVGQGGPQPQHF. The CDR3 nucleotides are TGTGCCAGCAGTGTTGGACAGGGGGGCCCTCAGCCCCAGCATTTT.

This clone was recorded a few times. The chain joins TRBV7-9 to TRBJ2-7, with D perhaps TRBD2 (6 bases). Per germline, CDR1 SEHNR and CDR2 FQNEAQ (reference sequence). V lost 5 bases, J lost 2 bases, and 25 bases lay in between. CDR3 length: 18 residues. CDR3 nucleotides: TGTGCCAGCAGCCCCGCCGGGGGAATACCTCCCTCGACCTACGAGCAGTACTTC. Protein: CASSPAGGIPPSTYEQYF. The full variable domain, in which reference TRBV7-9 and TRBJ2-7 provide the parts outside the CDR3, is DTGVSQNPRHKITKRGQNVTFRCDPISEHNRLYWYRQTLGQGPEFLTYFQNEAQLEKSRLLSDRFSAERPKGSFSTLEIQRTEQGDSAMYLCASSPAGGIPPSTYEQYFGPGTRLTVT.

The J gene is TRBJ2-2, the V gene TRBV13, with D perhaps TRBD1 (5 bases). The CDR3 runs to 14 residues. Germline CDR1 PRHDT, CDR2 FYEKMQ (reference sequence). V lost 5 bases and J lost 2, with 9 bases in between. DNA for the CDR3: TGTGCCAGCAGCCAGGGAAGAAACACCGGGGAGCTGTTTTTT. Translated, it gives CASSQGRNTGELFF.